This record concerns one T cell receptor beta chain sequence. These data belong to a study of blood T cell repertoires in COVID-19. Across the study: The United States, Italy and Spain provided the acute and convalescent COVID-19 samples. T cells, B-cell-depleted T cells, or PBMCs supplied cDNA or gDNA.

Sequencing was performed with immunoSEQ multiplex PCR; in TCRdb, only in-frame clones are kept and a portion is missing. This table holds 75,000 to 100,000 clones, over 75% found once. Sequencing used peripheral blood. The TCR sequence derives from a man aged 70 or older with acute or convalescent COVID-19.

CDR3 sequence reads: CASSAPPGLLTDTQYF. The CDR3 nucleotides read TGTGCCAGCAGCGCCCCACCGGGACTACTCACAGATACGCAGTATTTT. V is TRBV7-9 and J is TRBJ2-3; TRBD2 matches at 7 bases. V shed 5 bases, J shed 2 bases, and the junction held 10 bases outside the gene matches. This CDR3 has 16 residues. Germline CDR1 and CDR2: SEHNR and FQNEAQ (reference sequence).